The 18 T cell receptor beta chains reported below all come from one sample, sequenced in a study of CD8 T cells in Susac syndrome. The RNA, about 0.5 to 1 ug, was put through reverse transcription using random hexamers. TCRdb used MiXCR to reprocess the immunoSEQ multiplex PCR reads, holding one entry per CDR3 protein. The repertoire includes about 430,000 distinct CDR3 sequences, around 85% of them detected once, and about 0.12% sits in the top ten. The sample comprised CD8+ T cells from PBMCs. The receptors shown here come from a human donor with multiple sclerosis.

This clonotype has a single count. The gene calls are TRBV9 and TRBJ2-1, with D hard to call. The CDR3 runs to 15 residues. CDR1 is SGDLS and CDR2 is YYNGEE in the germline V gene. V was pared by 4 bases and J by 8 bases, with 19 bases between. CDR3 coding DNA: TGTGCCAGCAGCTCTCCGGACCGTCTTGGCGATGAGCAGTTCTTC. Protein sequence: CASSSPDRLGDEQFF.

The rearrangement links TRBV6-1 to TRBJ1-2; no clear D gene. Trimming took off 3 bases at V and 4 bases at J, with 15 bases between the two ends. The germline V gene has CDR1 MNHNS and CDR2 SASEGT. This CDR3 contains 15 residues. CDR3 sequence reads: CASSEGEGSVYGYTF. As DNA, the CDR3 is TGTGCCAGCAGTGAGGGTGAGGGATCGGTCTATGGCTACACCTTC.

The V gene is TRBV11-1, the J gene TRBJ2-1, with TRBD2 identical over 15 bases. CDR3 size: 21 residues. The V and J ends lost 4 bases and 3 bases, in that order; junction bases with no gene match: 16. Germline lookup yields CDR1 SGHAT and CDR2 FQDESV (reference sequence). CDR3 amino acids: CASSSLPGTSGGHDYYNEQFF. The CDR3, as DNA: TGTGCCAGCAGCTCATTACCCGGGACTAGCGGGGGGCATGACTACTACAATGAGCAGTTCTTC.

The chain is built from TRBV11-2 and TRBJ2-2; TRBD1 matches 10 bases. This CDR3 contains 15 residues. Germline-derived CDR1 and CDR2 are SGHAT and FQNNGV. Germline trimming cut 1 base from V and 9 bases from J; bases unmatched to any gene: 5. The CDR3 sequence: CASSLVGTGARELFF. The CDR3 DNA is TGTGCCAGCAGCTTAGTAGGGACAGGGGCGCGGGAGCTGTTTTTT.

The CDR3 DNA reads as TGCGCCAGCAGTGACCAAAGGGGATCAGGGTACCCCTACGAGCAGTACTTC. This sequence encodes CASSDQRGSGYPYEQYF. This chain links TRBV10-1 with TRBJ2-7; a possible D gene is TRBD1 (5 bases). The CDR3 totals 17 residues. Trimming stripped 3 bases from V and 2 bases from J, with 20 bases between. Germline V gives CDR1 WNHNN, CDR2 SYGVQD (reference sequence).

The rearrangement uses TRBV6-5 and TRBJ2-3; TRBD1 or TRBD2 may be the D gene (6 bases each). V dropped 5 bases and J dropped 7 bases, with 10 bases sitting between them. The germline CDR1 and CDR2 sequences are MNHEY and SVGAGI. CDR3 length: 12 residues. CDR3 region: CASSEGGNTQYF. CDR3 nucleotide sequence: TGTGCCAGCAGTGAGGGGGGCAATACGCAGTATTTT.

The chain joins TRBV2 to TRBJ2-7; D possibly matches TRBD1 or TRBD2 (5 bases each). Between the trimmed V and J ends, which lost 6 bases and 3 bases, there was a span of 18 bases. The CDR3 has 15 amino acids. Per germline, CDR1 SNHLY and CDR2 FYNNEI. The CDR3 DNA follows: TGTGCCAGCAGGAGGGGATTTCAGGGTAACTACGAGCAGTACTTC. This gives the protein CASRRGFQGNYEQYF.

The V call is TRBV6-1, the J call TRBJ2-3; 8 bases agree with TRBD1. The CDR3 is made up of 21 amino acids. The germline V gene has CDR1 MNHNS and CDR2 SASEGT. After removal of 6 bases from V and 0 bases from J, the junction contained 23 bases not matched to a gene. The CDR3 region is CASSPTHYGQGRLPSTDTQYF. The CDR3 coding sequence is TGTGCCAGCAGCCCTACCCACTACGGACAGGGTCGTCTCCCTAGCACAGATACGCAGTATTTT.

The rearrangement joins TRBV29-1 to TRBJ1-3; possibly TRBD1 for D (5 bases). The CDR3 runs to 15 residues. Trimming removed 6 bases at V and 1 base at J, with 16 bases between. The germline gives CDR1 SQVTM, CDR2 ANQGSEA. CDR3 in DNA: TGCAGCGTACTATCAGGGTCTCCTTCTGGAAACACCATATATTTT. Translated, it gives CSVLSGSPSGNTIYF. Full variable domain (outside the CDR3, taken from reference TRBV29-1 and TRBJ1-3): SAVISQKPSRDICQRGTSLTIQCQVDSQVTMMFWYRQQPGQSLTLIATANQGSEATYESGFVIDKFPISRPNLTFSTLTVSNMSPEDSSIYLCSVLSGSPSGNTIYFGEGSWLTVV.

This rearrangement joins TRBV7-6 to TRBJ2-1, with 11 bases aligning to TRBD1. The CDR3 consists of 17 residues. With 4 bases clipped from V and 5 bases from J, the junction kept 10 bases outside the gene matches. Germline lookup yields CDR1 SGHVS and CDR2 FNYEAQ. In DNA, the CDR3 is TGTGCCAGCAGCTCCCAACTAGGGACAGGGGGTAACAATGAGCAGTTCTTC. Encoded protein: CASSSQLGTGGNNEQFF. The whole variable domain, remainder taken from reference TRBV7-6 and TRBJ2-1, is GAGVSQSPRYKVTKRGQDVALRCDPISGHVSLYWYRQALGQGPEFLTYFNYEAQQDKSGLPNDRFSAERPEGSISTLTIQRTEQRDSAMYRCASSSQLGTGGNNEQFFGPGTRLTVL.

The V call is TRBV19, the J call TRBJ1-5; possibly TRBD1 for D (5 bases). This CDR3 is built from 14 residues. The germline V gene has CDR1 LNHDA and CDR2 SQIVND (reference sequence). V gave up 8 bases and J gave up 4 bases, with 15 bases separating them. In DNA form, the CDR3 reads TGTGCCAGTGAAACAGGATCGGGGAATCAGCCCCAGCATTTT. Encoded protein: CASETGSGNQPQHF. The whole variable domain, remainder taken from reference TRBV19 and TRBJ1-5, is DGGITQSPKYLFRKEGQNVTLSCEQNLNHDAMYWYRQDPGQGLRLIYYSQIVNDFQKGDIAEGYSVSREKKESFPLTVTSAQKNPTAFYLCASETGSGNQPQHFGDGTRLSIL.

The count of this clonotype is one. This chain joins TRBV11-3 and TRBJ1-1; D is uncertain. V shed 5 bases and J shed 2 bases, with 9 bases lying between them. CDR3 length: 13 residues. Germline lookup yields CDR1 SGHNT and CDR2 YENEEA. The CDR3 sequence is CASSTDSNTEAFF. The CDR3 nucleotides are TGTGCCAGCAGCACGGATAGCAACACTGAAGCTTTCTTT.

The chain employs TRBV18 and TRBJ1-2; D is unclear. Trimming removed 3 bases at V and 8 bases at J, with 13 bases between. Germline-derived CDR1 and CDR2 are KGHSH and LQKENI. The CDR3 runs 13 residues. The CDR3 bases are TGTGCCAGCTCACCCCGTCCTCCAGGCGGCTACACCTTC. Translation gives CASSPRPPGGYTF.

This CDR3 reads CSVEFLAGSYNEQFF. The DNA of the CDR3 is TGCAGCGTTGAATTCCTAGCGGGGTCCTACAATGAGCAGTTCTTC. The J gene is TRBJ2-1, the V gene TRBV29-1, with TRBD2 matching over 9 bases. With 2 bases clipped from V and 1 base from J, the junction kept 3 bases outside the gene matches. The CDR3 has 15 amino acids. In germline, CDR1 is SQVTM, CDR2 ANQGSEA.

The J gene is TRBJ2-3, the V gene TRBV3-1, with TRBD2 identical over 8 bases. The V segment lost 0 bases and the J segment 2 bases; nucleotides outside the gene matches: 13. Germline assignment: CDR1 LGHDT and CDR2 YNNKEL (reference sequence). This CDR3 is built from 19 residues. CDR3 DNA sequence: TGTGCCAGCAGCCAAGATAGTTCATTGGAACTAGCGGACACAGATACGCAGTATTTT. This sequence encodes CASSQDSSLELADTDTQYF.

V is TRBV20-1 and J is TRBJ2-7; 8 positions match TRBD1. The CDR3 has 15 residues. Trimming at V came to 5 bases and at J to 4 bases, leaving 13 bases not matched to a gene. Germline V lookup: CDR1 DFQATT, CDR2 SNEGSKA (reference sequence). CDR3 DNA sequence: TGCAGTGCTGCTCCCCGGGACAGGCCAATATACGAGCAGTACTTC. It yields the protein CSAAPRDRPIYEQYF.

The chain employs TRBV20-1 and TRBJ2-7; no clear D gene. CDR1 is DFQATT, CDR2 SNEGSKA, per germline (reference sequence). The CDR3 is 13 amino acids. V was clipped by 1 base and J by 0 bases, with 7 bases between them. The CDR3 bases are TGCAGTGCTAGAGTCGCGAGCTCCTACGAGCAGTACTTC. Amino acids: CSARVASSYEQYF.

This clonotype was detected only a few times. The rearrangement joins TRBV12-3 or TRBV12-4 to TRBJ2-3, with 7 bases fitting TRBD2. V gave up 0 bases and J gave up 6 bases; unmatched junction bases: 3. This CDR3 comprises 14 residues. The CDR3 sequence: CASSLAGGPDTQYF. The CDR3 DNA is TGTGCCAGCAGTTTAGCGGGAGGGCCGGATACGCAGTATTTT.